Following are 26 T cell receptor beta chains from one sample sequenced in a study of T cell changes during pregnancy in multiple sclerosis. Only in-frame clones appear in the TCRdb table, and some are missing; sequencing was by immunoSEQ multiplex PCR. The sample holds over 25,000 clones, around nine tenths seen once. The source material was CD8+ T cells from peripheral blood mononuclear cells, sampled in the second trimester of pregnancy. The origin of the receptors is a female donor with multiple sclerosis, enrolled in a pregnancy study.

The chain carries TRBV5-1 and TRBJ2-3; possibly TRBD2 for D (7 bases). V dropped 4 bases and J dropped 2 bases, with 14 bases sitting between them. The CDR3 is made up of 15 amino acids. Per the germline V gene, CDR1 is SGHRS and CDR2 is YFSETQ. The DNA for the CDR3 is TGCGCCAGCAGCAAACGGGGGGCCCTCACAGATACGCAGTATTTT. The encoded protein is CASSKRGALTDTQYF.

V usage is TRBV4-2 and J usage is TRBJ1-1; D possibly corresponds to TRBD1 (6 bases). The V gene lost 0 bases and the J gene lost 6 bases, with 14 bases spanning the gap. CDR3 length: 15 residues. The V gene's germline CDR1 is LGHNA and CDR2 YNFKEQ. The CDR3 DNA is TGTGCCAGCAGCCAAGAGGACAGCCGAACGGCTGAAGCTTTCTTT. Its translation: CASSQEDSRTAEAFF.

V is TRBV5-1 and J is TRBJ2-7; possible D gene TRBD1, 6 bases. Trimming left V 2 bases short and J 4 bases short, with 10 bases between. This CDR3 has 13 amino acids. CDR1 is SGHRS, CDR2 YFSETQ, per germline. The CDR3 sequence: CASSFGRGYEQYF. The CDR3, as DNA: TGCGCCAGCAGCTTCGGCAGGGGTTACGAGCAGTACTTC.

DNA for the CDR3: TGTGCCAGCAGCCCAATGACAGGATTTACCGGGGAGCTGTTTTTT. It specifies CASSPMTGFTGELFF. This chain links TRBV13 with TRBJ2-2, with D possibly being TRBD1 (6 bases). Germline lookup yields CDR1 PRHDT and CDR2 FYEKMQ (reference sequence). CDR3 size: 15 residues. Trimming cost V 5 bases and J 5 bases, with 15 bases left between them.

Here the CDR3 reads CASSPGQGGTGELFF. The DNA for the CDR3 is TGCGCCAGCAGCCCGGGACAGGGGGGCACCGGGGAGCTGTTTTTT. The chain couples TRBV4-3 to TRBJ2-2; the match to TRBD1 covers 11 bases. The V segment lost 4 bases and the J segment 4 bases; nucleotides outside the gene matches: 2. Looked up from germline, CDR1 is LGHNA and CDR2 is YSLEER. The CDR3 length is 15 residues.

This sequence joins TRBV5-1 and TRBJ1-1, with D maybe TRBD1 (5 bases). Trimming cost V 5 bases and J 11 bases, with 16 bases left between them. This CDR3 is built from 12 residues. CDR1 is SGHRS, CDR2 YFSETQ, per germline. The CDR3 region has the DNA TGCGCCAGCAGTTCTTTCTCCGGGGGGGCTTTCTTT. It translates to CASSSFSGGAFF. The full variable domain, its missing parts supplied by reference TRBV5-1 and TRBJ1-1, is KAGVTQTPRYLIKTRGQQVTLSCSPISGHRSVSWYQQTPGQGLQFLFEYFSETQRNKGNFPGRFSGRQFSNSRSEMNVSTLELGDSALYLCASSSFSGGAFFGQGTRLTVV.

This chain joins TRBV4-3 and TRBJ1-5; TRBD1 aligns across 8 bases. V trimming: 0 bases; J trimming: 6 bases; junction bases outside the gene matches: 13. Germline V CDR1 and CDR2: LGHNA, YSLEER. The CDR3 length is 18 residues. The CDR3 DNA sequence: TGCGCCAGCAGCCAAGATTTGTTTTTGGGACAGGCCCCTCAGCCCCAGCATTTT. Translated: CASSQDLFLGQAPQPQHF.

CDR3 DNA sequence: TGTGCCAGCAGTTTAAAGCGCGGGGGGAATAGAGAGACCCAGTACTTC. This sequence encodes CASSLKRGGNRETQYF. The chain recombines TRBV28 with TRBJ2-5; TRBD2 aligns across 8 bases. CDR3 length: 16 amino acids. Unmatched junction bases numbered 9, after V lost 2 bases and J lost 4 bases. The germline CDR1 and CDR2 sequences are MDHEN and SYDVKM.

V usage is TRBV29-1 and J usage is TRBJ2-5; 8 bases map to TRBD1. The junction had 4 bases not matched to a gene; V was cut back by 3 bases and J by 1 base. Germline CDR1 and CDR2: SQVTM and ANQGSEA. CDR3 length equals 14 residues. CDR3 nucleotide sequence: TGCAGCGTTGATCAGGGGGCGACCCAAGAGACCCAGTACTTC. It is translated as CSVDQGATQETQYF.

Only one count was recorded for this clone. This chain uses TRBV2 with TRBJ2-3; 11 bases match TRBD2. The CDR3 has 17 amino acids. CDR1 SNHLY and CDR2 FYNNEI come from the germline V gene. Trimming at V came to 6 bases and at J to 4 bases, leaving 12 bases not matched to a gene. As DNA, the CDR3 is TGTGCCAGCAGAGTACACATTAGCGGGGGGGCACCAGATACGCAGTATTTT. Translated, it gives CASRVHISGGAPDTQYF.

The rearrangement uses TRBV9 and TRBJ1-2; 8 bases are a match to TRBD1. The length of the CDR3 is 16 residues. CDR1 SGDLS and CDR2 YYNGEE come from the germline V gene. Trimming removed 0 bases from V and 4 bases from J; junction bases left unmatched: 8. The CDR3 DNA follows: TGTGCCAGCAGCGTAGAGGGCAGGGGGCGCATCTATGGCTACACCTTC. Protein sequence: CASSVEGRGRIYGYTF.

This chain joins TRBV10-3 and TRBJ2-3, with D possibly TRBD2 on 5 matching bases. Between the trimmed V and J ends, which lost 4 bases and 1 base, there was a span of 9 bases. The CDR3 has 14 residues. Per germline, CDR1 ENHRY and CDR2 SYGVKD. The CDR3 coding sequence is TGTGCCATCAGTGCCAGCGGTCGCACAGATACGCAGTATTTT. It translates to CAISASGRTDTQYF.

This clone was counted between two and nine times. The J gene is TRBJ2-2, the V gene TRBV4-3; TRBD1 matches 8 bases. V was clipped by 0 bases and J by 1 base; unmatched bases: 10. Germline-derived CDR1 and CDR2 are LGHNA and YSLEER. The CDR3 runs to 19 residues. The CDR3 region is CASSQEEVVGTGNTGELFF. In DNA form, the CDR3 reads TGCGCCAGCAGCCAAGAAGAGGTGGTCGGGACAGGGAACACCGGGGAGCTGTTTTTT.

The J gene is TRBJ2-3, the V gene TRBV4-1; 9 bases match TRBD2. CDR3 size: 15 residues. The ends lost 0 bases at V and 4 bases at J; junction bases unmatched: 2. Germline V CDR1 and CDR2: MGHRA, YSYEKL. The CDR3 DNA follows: TGCGCCAGCAGCCAAGAGCGGGGGGGCCCAGATACGCAGTATTTT. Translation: CASSQERGGPDTQYF.

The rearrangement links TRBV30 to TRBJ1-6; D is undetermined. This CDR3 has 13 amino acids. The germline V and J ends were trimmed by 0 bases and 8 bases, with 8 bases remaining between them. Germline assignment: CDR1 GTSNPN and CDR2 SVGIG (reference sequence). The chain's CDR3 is CAWSVLIDSPLHF. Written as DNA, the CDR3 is TGTGCCTGGAGTGTACTGATAGATTCACCCCTCCACTTT. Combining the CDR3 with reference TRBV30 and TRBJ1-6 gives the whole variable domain SQTIHQWPATLVQPVGSPLSLECTVEGTSNPNLYWYRQAAGRGLQLLFYSVGIGQISSEVPQNLSASRPQDRQFILSSKKLLLSDSGFYLCAWSVLIDSPLHFGNGTRLTVT.

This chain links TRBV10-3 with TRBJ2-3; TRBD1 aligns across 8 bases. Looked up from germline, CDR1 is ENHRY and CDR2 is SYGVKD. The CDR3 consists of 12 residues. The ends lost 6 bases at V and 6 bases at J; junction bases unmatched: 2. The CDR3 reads CAIRTGADTQYF. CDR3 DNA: TGTGCCATCAGGACAGGGGCGGATACGCAGTATTTT.

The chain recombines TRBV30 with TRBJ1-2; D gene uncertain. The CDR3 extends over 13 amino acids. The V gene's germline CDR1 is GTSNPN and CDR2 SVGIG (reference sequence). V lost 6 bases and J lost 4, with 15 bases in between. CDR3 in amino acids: CACSGEASYGYTF. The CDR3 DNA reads TGTGCCTGCAGCGGGGAGGCTAGCTATGGCTACACCTTC.

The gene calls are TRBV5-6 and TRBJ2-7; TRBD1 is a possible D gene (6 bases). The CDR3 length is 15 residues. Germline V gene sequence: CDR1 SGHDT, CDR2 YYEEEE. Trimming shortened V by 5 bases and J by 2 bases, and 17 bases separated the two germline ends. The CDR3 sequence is CASRWTGTPAYEQYF. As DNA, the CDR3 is TGTGCCAGCAGATGGACCGGGACACCAGCCTACGAGCAGTACTTC.

This chain's CDR3 is CASSYRDSYNTEAFF. DNA for the CDR3: TGTGCCAGCAGTTACCGGGACAGCTACAACACTGAAGCTTTCTTT. The chain recombines TRBV6-6 with TRBJ1-1, with 7 bases lining up with TRBD1. Trimming took 2 bases from V and 2 from J; bases not matched to a gene: 5. CDR3 size: 15 residues. CDR1 MNHNY and CDR2 SVGAGI come from the germline V gene (reference sequence).

The CDR3 DNA sequence: TGTGCCAGCAGCTTAGATCGCCTGTTCATCGAGGGCACTGAAGCTTTCTTT. Translating gives CASSLDRLFIEGTEAFF. The chain uses TRBV11-3 and TRBJ1-1; D is ambiguous. The CDR3 consists of 17 residues. With 0 bases removed from V and 4 bases from J, the gap between germline ends came to 18 bases. The germline CDR1 and CDR2 sequences are SGHNT and YENEEA.

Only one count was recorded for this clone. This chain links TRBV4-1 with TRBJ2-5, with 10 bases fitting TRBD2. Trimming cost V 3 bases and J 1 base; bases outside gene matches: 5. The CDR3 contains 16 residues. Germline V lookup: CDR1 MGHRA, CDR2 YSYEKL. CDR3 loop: CASSHQRGGLQETQYF. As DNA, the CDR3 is TGCGCCAGCAGCCATCAGCGGGGGGGCCTCCAAGAGACCCAGTACTTC.

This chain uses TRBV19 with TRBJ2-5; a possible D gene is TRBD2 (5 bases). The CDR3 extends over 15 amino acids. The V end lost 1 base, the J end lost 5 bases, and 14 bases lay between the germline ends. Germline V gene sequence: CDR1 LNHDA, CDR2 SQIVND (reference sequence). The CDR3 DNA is TGTGCCAGTAGTATAGTGGCCAGGCCGGGGGAGACCCAGTACTTC. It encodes CASSIVARPGETQYF.

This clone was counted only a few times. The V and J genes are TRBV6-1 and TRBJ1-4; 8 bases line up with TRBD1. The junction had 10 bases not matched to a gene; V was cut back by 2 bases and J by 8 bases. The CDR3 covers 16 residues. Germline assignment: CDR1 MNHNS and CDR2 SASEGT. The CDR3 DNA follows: TGTGCCAGCAGTGAAAGGGTTGGGACAGGCTCGGAAAAACTGTTTTTT. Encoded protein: CASSERVGTGSEKLFF.

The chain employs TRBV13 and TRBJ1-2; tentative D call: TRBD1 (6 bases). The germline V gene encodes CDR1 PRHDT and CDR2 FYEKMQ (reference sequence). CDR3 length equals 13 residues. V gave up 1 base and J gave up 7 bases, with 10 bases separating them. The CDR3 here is CASSLDRDFGYTF. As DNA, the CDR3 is TGTGCCAGCAGCTTAGACAGGGATTTTGGCTACACCTTC.

CDR3 amino acids: CASRGQESYPWEQYF. CDR3 coding DNA: TGTGCCAGCAGGGGACAAGAATCATACCCCTGGGAGCAGTACTTC. The chain uses TRBV27 and TRBJ2-7, with D possibly TRBD1 on 6 matching bases. The germline V gene encodes CDR1 MNHEY and CDR2 SMNVEV (reference sequence). V shed 6 bases and J shed 7 bases, with 22 bases lying between them. This CDR3 is built from 15 residues.

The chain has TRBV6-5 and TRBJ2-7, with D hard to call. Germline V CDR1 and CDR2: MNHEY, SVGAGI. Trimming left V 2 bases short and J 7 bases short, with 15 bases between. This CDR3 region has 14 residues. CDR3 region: CASSYGQAYVEQYF. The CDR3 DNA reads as TGTGCCAGCAGTTACGGGCAGGCCTACGTGGAGCAGTACTTC.